The 29 T cell receptor beta chains presented below share a single source sample, sequenced in a study of blood T cells in healthy people across ages. A sample-barcoded 5' primer and a J-beta primer mix were used in a second PCR of about 7 to 11 cycles. From the 5' RACE reads, TCRdb called clonotypes with MiXCR, one entry per CDR3 protein. Seen here are some 900,000 distinct CDR3 sequences, 48% observed once, and the top ten hold around an eighth. Source material: blood. The receptors here all came from a young man in good health.

J is TRBJ2-3 and V is TRBV4-2; D may be TRBD2 (6 bases). Per germline, CDR1 LGHNA and CDR2 YNFKEQ. The ends were cut back, 0 bases at V and 5 bases at J, with 12 bases in the middle. The length of the CDR3 is 15 residues. In nucleotides, the CDR3 is TGTGCCAGCAGCCAAGATCGGACTACGCAAGATACGCAGTATTTT. Translating it yields CASSQDRTTQDTQYF.

This clonotype was counted a few times. V gene TRBV6-5 combines with J gene TRBJ2-3, with 8 bases matching TRBD1. The CDR3 is 15 residues long. CDR1 MNHEY and CDR2 SVGAGI come from the germline V gene. The ends lost 2 bases at V and 3 bases at J; junction bases unmatched: 4. The CDR3, as DNA: TGTGCCAGCAGTTACGCAGGGGGCCAGACAGATACGCAGTATTTT. Translating gives CASSYAGGQTDTQYF.

This sequence joins TRBV4-2 and TRBJ2-7; D possibly corresponds to TRBD1 (5 bases). V dropped 1 base and J dropped 11 bases, with 15 bases sitting between them. This CDR3 contains 13 residues. Germline V lookup: CDR1 LGHNA, CDR2 YNFKEQ. The chain's CDR3 is CASSQVPDTEEYF. The CDR3, as DNA: TGTGCCAGCAGCCAAGTTCCGGACACTGAGGAGTACTTC.

The V and J genes are TRBV28 and TRBJ1-5; D possibly corresponds to TRBD1 (5 bases). The CDR3 totals 12 residues. V lost 3 bases and J 9 bases, leaving 9 bases between the germline ends. Germline V gene data show CDR1 as MDHEN and CDR2 as SYDVKM. The CDR3 spells CASSFRQGPQHF. CDR3 nucleotide sequence: TGTGCCAGCAGTTTCCGGCAGGGGCCCCAGCATTTT. Full variable domain (rest looked up from reference TRBV28 and TRBJ1-5): DVKVTQSSRYLVKRTGEKVFLECVQDMDHENMFWYRQDPGLGLRLIYFSYDVKMKEKGDIPEGYSVSREKKERFSLILESASTNQTSMYLCASSFRQGPQHFGDGTRLSIL.

This clonotype was seen a few times. This sequence joins TRBV5-1 and TRBJ2-7; 9 bases match TRBD2. The better agreement between TRBJ2-5 and the DNA end casts doubt on the J call. The CDR3 length is 14 residues. The germline gives CDR1 SGHRS, CDR2 YFSETQ. CDR3 bases: TGCGCCAGCAGCATAGCGGGGGCCCCTACGACCCAGTACTTC. Protein sequence: CASSIAGAPTTQYF.

This clonotype was observed a few times. At one end, the junction sequence differs from germline, possibly due to a read error. The chain is built from TRBV7-7 and TRBJ2-3; 10 bases are shared with TRBD1. This CDR3 has 15 amino acids. Germline-derived CDR1 and CDR2 are SSHAT and FNYEAQ (reference sequence). The CDR3 protein is CASSSGTGVTDTQYF. CDR3 coding DNA: TGTGCTAGCAGCTCCGGGACAGGGGTCACAGATACGCAGTATTTT. Full variable domain (rest looked up from reference TRBV7-7 and TRBJ2-3): GAGVSQSPRYKVTKRGQDVTLRCDPISSHATLYWYQQALGQGPEFLTYFNYEAQPDKSGLPSDRFSAERPEGSISTLTIQRTEQRDSAMYRCASSSGTGVTDTQYFGPGTRLTVL.

There are many counts of this clonotype. CDR3 in amino acids: CASSSASPGQPSYTF. As DNA, the CDR3 is TGTGCCAGCAGCTCAGCATCCCCGGGACAACCTAGCTACACCTTC. The rearrangement joins TRBV7-9 to TRBJ1-2, with D maybe TRBD1 (6 bases). CDR1 SEHNR and CDR2 FQNEAQ come from the germline V gene (reference sequence). The CDR3 spans 15 residues. Trimming took 4 bases from V and 9 from J, leaving 21 bases between them.

The chain joins TRBV5-1 to TRBJ2-1; 8 nucleotides line up with TRBD1. V dropped 5 bases and J dropped 5; count of bases not matched to a gene: 12. The CDR3 is 16 amino acids. Germline loops: CDR1 SGHRS, CDR2 YFSETQ. DNA of the CDR3: TGCGCCAGCAGGCGTCTGGAACAGGGGGAGCACAATGAGCAGTTCTTC. As protein: CASRRLEQGEHNEQFF. Together with reference TRBV5-1 and TRBJ2-1, the CDR3 gives the full variable domain: KAGVTQTPRYLIKTRGQQVTLSCSPISGHRSVSWYQQTPGQGLQFLFEYFSETQRNKGNFPGRFSGRQFSNSRSEMNVSTLELGDSALYLCASRRLEQGEHNEQFFGPGTRLTVL.

This clonotype was recorded only once. CDR3 region: CSAIRTGGYTF. The DNA of the CDR3 is TGCAGCGCCATTAGGACAGGTGGCTACACCTTC. The chain employs TRBV29-1 and TRBJ1-2, with 7 bases lining up with TRBD1. The ends lost 7 bases at V and 7 bases at J; junction bases unmatched: 6. The CDR3 has 11 amino acids. Germline values: CDR1 SQVTM, CDR2 ANQGSEA.

This clonotype came up a few times. V is TRBV29-1 and J is TRBJ2-7; D possibly corresponds to TRBD1 (5 bases). The CDR3 has 12 residues. The germline CDR1 and CDR2 sequences are SQVTM and ANQGSEA. V shed 2 bases and J shed 5 bases, with 10 bases lying between them. CDR3 loop: CSVERQGHEQYF. CDR3 sequence (DNA): TGCAGCGTTGAACGCCAGGGCCACGAGCAGTACTTC.

The genes are TRBV5-1 and TRBJ2-3; no clear D gene. In germline, CDR1 is SGHRS, CDR2 YFSETQ. V shed 2 bases and J shed 0 bases, with 10 bases lying between them. This CDR3 comprises 15 residues. The CDR3 protein is CASSFVGMSTDTQYF. The DNA for the CDR3 is TGCGCCAGCAGCTTCGTGGGGATGAGCACAGATACGCAGTATTTT.

This clonotype was seen more than once but under ten times. V and J are TRBV12-3 or TRBV12-4 and TRBJ2-7, with unresolved D. The V end was cut by 2 bases, the J end by 5 bases, with 7 bases between. The CDR3 covers 12 residues. The CDR3 sequence is CASSLLRHEQYF. The CDR3 DNA is TGTGCCAGCAGTTTACTGAGGCACGAGCAGTACTTC.

The genes are TRBV9 and TRBJ1-1, with TRBD1 matching over 8 bases. Germline V gene sequence: CDR1 SGDLS, CDR2 YYNGEE. This CDR3 has 14 residues. The ends lost 5 bases at V and 3 bases at J; junction bases unmatched: 6. The CDR3 DNA sequence: TGTGCCAGCAGGGGCCTACAGGGGGACACTGAAGCTTTCTTT. It specifies CASRGLQGDTEAFF.

This clonotype came up a few times. This chain uses TRBV10-3 with TRBJ1-2; D is ambiguous. The V gene's germline CDR1 is ENHRY and CDR2 SYGVKD. CDR3 length: 17 amino acids. With 5 bases removed from V and 0 bases from J, the gap between germline ends came to 19 bases. The CDR3 nucleotides read TGTGCCATCAGTCCCGTTCTTCTAGGATTAGCTAACTATGGCTACACCTTC. Protein sequence: CAISPVLLGLANYGYTF.

The CDR3 protein is CASRWGGYNEQFF. In DNA form, the CDR3 reads TGTGCCAGCAGGTGGGGGGGGTACAATGAGCAGTTCTTC. This chain links TRBV12-3 or TRBV12-4 with TRBJ2-1; 7 bases are shared with TRBD2. The ends lost 6 bases at V and 4 bases at J; junction bases unmatched: 3. This CDR3 contains 13 residues.

The chain employs TRBV20-1 and TRBJ1-1; D is possibly TRBD1 (6 bases). Germline V gene lookup returns CDR1 DFQATT and CDR2 SNEGSKA (reference sequence). The V and J ends lost 1 base and 3 bases respectively, with 15 bases between them. This CDR3 contains 15 residues. The CDR3 DNA reads as TGCAGTGCTAGAGGCGTTGCGGGGGGCGACACTGAAGCTTTCTTT. It translates to CSARGVAGGDTEAFF.

This clonotype has ten or more counts. The V call is TRBV2, the J call TRBJ2-7, with D unclear. The germline V and J ends were trimmed by 6 bases and 1 base, with 7 bases remaining between them. Per germline, CDR1 SNHLY and CDR2 FYNNEI. The CDR3 is 12 amino acids. Written as DNA, the CDR3 is TGTGCCAGCAGCGCCCAATCCTACGAGCAGTACTTC. Protein: CASSAQSYEQYF.

This clonotype turned up a few times. This rearrangement joins TRBV20-1 to TRBJ2-5; weak D call: TRBD1 (5 bases). The length of the CDR3 is 15 residues. The germline CDR1 and CDR2 sequences are DFQATT and SNEGSKA (reference sequence). V gave up 4 bases and J gave up 1 base, with 16 bases separating them. In DNA form, the CDR3 reads TGCAGTGCTATTGACCCTGCAGGGATCCAAGAGACCCAGTACTTC. This gives the protein CSAIDPAGIQETQYF.

In its sample, this clonotype was seen a few times. The V call is TRBV20-1, the J call TRBJ1-6; D is unclear. CDR1 is DFQATT and CDR2 is SNEGSKA in the germline V gene (reference sequence). V shed 1 base and J shed 6 bases, with 7 bases lying between them. The CDR3 runs 13 residues. The CDR3 coding sequence is TGCAGTGCTAGAGCCCGGGCTAATTCACCCCTCCACTTT. This sequence encodes CSARARANSPLHF.

This sequence joins TRBV7-8 and TRBJ2-5; D is unclear. Near its end, the DNA agrees better with TRBJ2-7, so the J call may be wrong. In germline, CDR1 is SGHVS, CDR2 FQNEAQ. This CDR3 region has 12 residues. In nucleotides, the CDR3 is TGTGCCAGCGGAAGGGCGGACTACGAGCAGTACTTC. It yields the protein CASGRADYEQYF.

This clonotype was seen a handful of times. The chain couples TRBV3-1 to TRBJ2-7, with D maybe TRBD1 (6 bases). Germline CDR1 reads LGHDT; CDR2 reads YNNKEL (reference sequence). Trimming stripped 6 bases from V and 0 bases from J, with 15 bases between. The CDR3 is made up of 15 amino acids. This chain's CDR3 is CASRSTGKSSYEQYF. The CDR3 coding sequence is TGTGCCAGCAGATCTACAGGGAAAAGCTCCTACGAGCAGTACTTC.

This clonotype showed up many times. The chain joins TRBV28 to TRBJ1-2; 10 bases align to TRBD1. Losses at the gene ends were 2 bases for V and 3 bases for J; bases not matched to a gene: 9. The V gene's germline CDR1 is MDHEN and CDR2 SYDVKM. The CDR3 is 17 residues long. The CDR3 sequence: CASSLRPGTGAHYGYTF. CDR3 in DNA: TGTGCCAGCAGTTTACGACCCGGGACAGGGGCACACTATGGCTACACCTTC.

The V call is TRBV7-9, the J call TRBJ1-1, with a weak D call TRBD1 (5 bases). The ends were cut back, 0 bases at V and 6 bases at J, with 11 bases in the middle. The germline gives CDR1 SEHNR, CDR2 FQNEAQ (reference sequence). The length of the CDR3 is 14 residues. The CDR3 sequence is CASSLAVGLAEAFF. DNA of the CDR3: TGTGCCAGCAGCTTAGCGGTGGGGCTCGCTGAAGCTTTCTTT.

This clonotype has a handful of counts. The chain joins TRBV4-1 to TRBJ1-5, with D hard to call. V was trimmed by 7 bases and J by 2 bases, leaving 3 bases between them. This CDR3 spans 11 amino acids. Germline V gene data show CDR1 as MGHRA and CDR2 as YSYEKL. This chain's CDR3 is CASKGNQPQHF. The CDR3 DNA sequence: TGCGCCAGCAAGGGCAATCAGCCCCAGCATTTT.

The chain employs TRBV21-1 and TRBJ2-3; the D segment call TRBD1 is taken from the table without a DNA check. TRBV21-1 is a known pseudogene. The CDR3 is made up of 19 amino acids. For the CDR3, the DNA is TGTGCCAGCAGCAAAGGAGGAATGTTAGGAACAGGGCACACAGATACGCAGTATTTT. It codes for CASSKGGMLGTGHTDTQYF.

This clonotype has more than one count but fewer than ten. V and J are TRBV7-3 and TRBJ2-5, with D perhaps TRBD2 (6 bases). The V gene's germline CDR1 is SGHTA and CDR2 FQGTGA. V gave up 5 bases and J gave up 3 bases, with 19 bases separating them. CDR3 length: 16 residues. The CDR3 DNA is TGTGCCAGCAGCCTTCTCATGCAGGGACTCGAAGAGACCCAGTACTTC. Encoded protein: CASSLLMQGLEETQYF.

This clonotype was counted between two and nine times. The chain joins TRBV30 to TRBJ1-4, with D possibly matching TRBD1 (6 bases). The CDR3 is made up of 15 amino acids. CDR1 GTSNPN and CDR2 SVGIG come from the germline V gene (reference sequence). Trimming cost V 0 bases and J 7 bases, with 15 bases left between them. CDR3 sequence reads: CAWSVLGPRGEKLFF. DNA for the CDR3: TGTGCCTGGAGTGTGTTAGGGCCCAGGGGTGAAAAACTGTTTTTT.

This clonotype has only one observation. This chain uses TRBV4-1 with TRBJ1-4, with 9 bases that match TRBD1. The CDR3 is 17 amino acids. Germline lookup yields CDR1 MGHRA and CDR2 YSYEKL. After removal of 8 bases from V and 4 bases from J, the junction contained 14 bases not matched to a gene. CDR3 sequence (DNA): TGCGCCAGCCCCCTTTGGGACAGGGACCTTCTTAATGAAAAACTGTTTTTT. It yields the protein CASPLWDRDLLNEKLFF.

The V call is TRBV3-1, the J call TRBJ2-1, with 10 positions matching TRBD2. With 4 bases clipped from V and 4 bases from J, the junction kept 13 bases outside the gene matches. The CDR3 has 18 amino acids. The germline V gene encodes CDR1 LGHDT and CDR2 YNNKEL (reference sequence). CDR3 bases: TGTGCCAGCAGCCCATCTAGCGGGGGCCTCAATTTTTACAATGAGCAGTTCTTC. Residues: CASSPSSGGLNFYNEQFF.